Detailed here is one T cell receptor (beta chain). Antigen unknown. These data originate in a study of lymphopenia after photon versus proton radiotherapy. Study-wide points: Oligoclonal CD8+ Temra expansion after nadir drove photon patients' diversity drop.

Sequencing was performed with immunoSEQ multiplex PCR; in TCRdb, only in-frame clones are kept and a portion is missing. The data show more than 35,000 clones, with 70% to 90% seen just once and approximately 3% held by the top ten. This receptor was obtained from a man in his forties or fifties with gastric cancer. Here the sequenced sample was peripheral blood, taken from a patient treated with photon-based radiotherapy.

Here the CDR3 DNA reads TGTGCCAGCAGCGACAGGATCTCCTACGAGCAGTACTTC. Residues: CASSDRISYEQYF. The chain links TRBV6-6 to TRBJ2-7, with a tentative D call TRBD1 (6 bases). The CDR3 is 13 residues long. Germline V CDR1 and CDR2: MNHNY, SVGAGI (reference sequence). V shed 6 bases and J shed 0 bases, with 9 bases lying between them.